Below, 25 T cell receptor beta chains from the same sample are listed, as sequenced in a study of spatial heterogeneity in lung cancer. As for time point: sample taken at primary tumor resection. Tumor, nontumor lung or frozen PBMC supplied whole RNA, sequenced without sorting. TCRdb re-derived calls from the 5' RACE reads in MiXCR, one entry per CDR3 protein. Of 95,000 or so distinct CDR3 sequences in the sample, approximately 8.2% are singletons; the top ten hold 6% to 7.5%. The input for sequencing was PBMCs, taken at surgery. The receptors here all came from a male donor with early-stage non-small cell lung cancer.

This clonotype was observed at least ten times. The V gene is TRBV27, the J gene TRBJ2-2; D remains ambiguous. This CDR3 has 12 amino acids. Per germline, CDR1 MNHEY and CDR2 SMNVEV (reference sequence). The V gene lost 3 bases and the J gene lost 6 bases, with 5 bases spanning the gap. The CDR3 DNA is TGTGCCAGCAGTTTCCTCTCCGGGGAGCTGTTTTTT. Amino acids: CASSFLSGELFF.

This clonotype was seen repeatedly, ten times or more. V gene TRBV19 combines with J gene TRBJ1-2; a weak D match, TRBD1 (5 bases). The CDR3 extends over 14 amino acids. Germline assignment: CDR1 LNHDA and CDR2 SQIVND (reference sequence). V lost 6 bases to trimming and J lost 2 bases, with 13 bases between them. The CDR3 protein is CASRAPDMNYGYTF. The CDR3 DNA follows: TGTGCCAGTAGAGCGCCGGACATGAACTATGGCTACACCTTC.

This clonotype came up a few times. V usage is TRBV9 and J usage is TRBJ2-1; D not resolved. Germline CDR1 SGDLS, CDR2 YYNGEE. This CDR3 spans 15 amino acids. V shed 0 bases and J shed 3 bases, with 10 bases lying between them. CDR3 nucleotides: TGTGCCAGCAGCGTAGCTTCGAGAGGCTACAATGAGCAGTTCTTC. Translated, it gives CASSVASRGYNEQFF.

By share, this clonotype ranks as medium-sized (0.01 to 0.1%). CDR3 protein: CSVERGGTGELFF. CDR3 DNA: TGCAGCGTTGAGAGGGGAGGAACCGGGGAGCTGTTTTTT. V is TRBV29-1 and J is TRBJ2-2; tentative D call: TRBD2 (6 bases). Germline CDR1 SQVTM, CDR2 ANQGSEA. Trimming shortened V by 3 bases and J by 5 bases, and 10 bases separated the two germline ends. This CDR3 contains 13 residues.

This chain uses TRBV11-2 with TRBJ2-1; D perhaps matches TRBD2 (5 bases). The germline V gene encodes CDR1 SGHAT and CDR2 FQNNGV. The CDR3 has 16 amino acids. V gave up 3 bases and J gave up 0 bases, with 12 bases separating them. CDR3 sequence (DNA): TGTGCCAGCAGCTTGGGGATAGGAGGCTCCTACAATGAGCAGTTCTTC. Protein sequence: CASSLGIGGSYNEQFF. Full variable domain (rest looked up from reference TRBV11-2 and TRBJ2-1): EAGVAQSPRYKIIEKRQSVAFWCNPISGHATLYWYQQILGQGPKLLIQFQNNGVVDDSQLPKDRFSAERLKGVDSTLKIQPAKLEDSAVYLCASSLGIGGSYNEQFFGPGTRLTVL.

This chain links TRBV29-1 with TRBJ1-4; 8 bases are a match to TRBD1. Germline V gene sequence: CDR1 SQVTM, CDR2 ANQGSEA. There are 13 residues in the CDR3. V gave up 6 bases and J gave up 8 bases; unmatched junction bases: 8. DNA of the CDR3: TGCAGCGTCATCGACAGGGGAAACGAAAAACTGTTTTTT. Translating gives CSVIDRGNEKLFF.

This clonotype was observed at least ten times. One end of the junction varies from germline; a read error may be responsible. V gene TRBV29-1 combines with J gene TRBJ2-1; 8 nucleotides match TRBD1. Per the germline V gene, CDR1 is SQVTM and CDR2 is ANQGSEA. The CDR3 is made up of 14 amino acids. For the CDR3, the DNA is TGCAGTGTTGCGGGACAGGCGGCCTACAATGAGCAGTTCTTC. The encoded protein is CSVAGQAAYNEQFF.

This clonotype showed up just a few times. The chain carries TRBV2 and TRBJ2-5; D not resolved. The CDR3 runs to 13 residues. Trimming pared 6 bases from V and 2 bases from J, leaving 10 bases between. Germline V CDR1 and CDR2: SNHLY, FYNNEI. The CDR3 here is CASRKLLQETQYF. CDR3 DNA sequence: TGTGCCAGCAGGAAACTTCTTCAAGAGACCCAGTACTTC.

There are a few counts of this clonotype. The V call is TRBV24-1, the J call TRBJ2-7; 9 nucleotides align to TRBD1. The germline V gene encodes CDR1 KGHDR and CDR2 SFDVKD. CDR3 length: 13 amino acids. J lost 5 bases, V lost 9 bases, and 7 bases had no gene match. In nucleotides, the CDR3 is TGTGCCACCTCGGGACAGGGAAGGAACGAGCAGTACTTC. It translates to CATSGQGRNEQYF.

V and J are TRBV5-1 and TRBJ2-2; D possibly corresponds to TRBD2 (5 bases). Trimming removed 2 bases at V and 0 bases at J, with 5 bases between. Looked up from germline, CDR1 is SGHRS and CDR2 is YFSETQ. This CDR3 has 14 residues. The CDR3 bases are TGCGCCAGCAGCTTCGGGGCGAACACCGGGGAGCTGTTTTTT. Protein sequence: CASSFGANTGELFF.

Only a few counts were recorded for this clonotype. The V call is TRBV9, the J call TRBJ2-1; TRBD1 matches at 9 bases. The CDR3 has 15 residues. Per the germline V gene, CDR1 is SGDLS and CDR2 is YYNGEE. With V trimmed by 0 bases and J by 7 bases, 5 bases remained unmatched. CDR3: CASSVVGQGINEQFF. In nucleotides, the CDR3 is TGTGCCAGCAGCGTAGTGGGACAGGGAATAAATGAGCAGTTCTTC.

CDR3 DNA sequence: TGTGCCAGCAGAGGGGACAGGGTTAGTTACGAGCAGTACTTC. This codes for CASRGDRVSYEQYF. V and J are TRBV7-8 and TRBJ2-7; 9 nucleotides agree with TRBD1. CDR1 SGHVS and CDR2 FQNEAQ come from the germline V gene. The length of the CDR3 is 14 residues. The ends lost 6 bases at V and 4 bases at J; junction bases unmatched: 7.

V usage is TRBV15 and J usage is TRBJ2-7; D may be TRBD1 or TRBD2 (5 bases each). Germline V gene lookup returns CDR1 LNHNV and CDR2 YYDKDF (reference sequence). This CDR3 is 15 amino acids long. Trimming pared 1 base from V and 6 bases from J, leaving 16 bases between. CDR3 protein: CATSRAGTSEGEQYF. The CDR3 DNA is TGTGCCACCAGCAGAGCTGGGACCTCCGAAGGCGAGCAGTACTTC. Combining the CDR3 with reference TRBV15 and TRBJ2-7 gives the whole variable domain DAMVIQNPRYQVTQFGKPVTLSCSQTLNHNVMYWYQQKSSQAPKLLFHYYDKDFNNEADTPDNFQSRRPNTSFCFLDIRSPGLGDTAMYLCATSRAGTSEGEQYFGPGTRLTVT.

This clonotype was picked up many times. The rearrangement uses TRBV5-1 and TRBJ2-7, with D maybe TRBD2 (7 bases). Germline lookup yields CDR1 SGHRS and CDR2 YFSETQ. The CDR3 has 15 residues. Trimming took off 3 bases at V and 0 bases at J, with 13 bases between the two ends. CDR3 amino acids: CASSWGGPPSYEQYF. In DNA form, the CDR3 reads TGCGCCAGCAGCTGGGGGGGCCCGCCCTCCTACGAGCAGTACTTC.

The chain employs TRBV10-3 and TRBJ2-1; 8 positions agree with TRBD1. V lost 3 bases and J lost 8; bases outside the gene matches: 3. The germline V gene has CDR1 ENHRY and CDR2 SYGVKD. The CDR3 is 13 amino acids. Here the CDR3 reads CAISEQGEDEQFF. In DNA form, the CDR3 reads TGTGCCATCAGTGAACAGGGGGAGGATGAGCAGTTCTTC.

V is TRBV5-1 and J is TRBJ1-4, with TRBD1 matching 7 bases. The V gene end was trimmed by 0 bases and the J gene end by 8 bases; junction bases not matched to a gene: 7. The germline gives CDR1 SGHRS, CDR2 YFSETQ. This CDR3 is built from 15 residues. CDR3 in amino acids: CASSLGTGSKEKLFF. The CDR3 nucleotides are TGCGCCAGCAGCTTGGGGACAGGATCCAAGGAAAAACTGTTTTTT. Complete variable domain (other parts from reference TRBV5-1 and TRBJ1-4): KAGVTQTPRYLIKTRGQQVTLSCSPISGHRSVSWYQQTPGQGLQFLFEYFSETQRNKGNFPGRFSGRQFSNSRSEMNVSTLELGDSALYLCASSLGTGSKEKLFFGSGTQLSVL.

This clonotype showed up many times. V and J are TRBV24-1 and TRBJ2-7; D is perhaps TRBD2 (5 bases). Germline V lookup: CDR1 KGHDR, CDR2 SFDVKD. Trimming removed 10 bases at V and 5 bases at J, with 17 bases between. This CDR3 is built from 13 residues. CDR3 region: CATSSGVRHEQYF. CDR3 sequence (DNA): TGTGCCACTAGTTCCGGGGTTCGACACGAGCAGTACTTC.

This clonotype has at least ten counts. V usage is TRBV2 and J usage is TRBJ2-7; no clear D gene. The CDR3 totals 11 residues. Trimming took off 8 bases at V and 4 bases at J, with 9 bases between the two ends. Per the germline V gene, CDR1 is SNHLY and CDR2 is FYNNEI. The CDR3 protein is CASAGEYEQYF. CDR3 sequence (DNA): TGTGCCAGCGCTGGGGAATACGAGCAGTACTTC.

The V call is TRBV20-1, the J call TRBJ2-3; 8 bases map to TRBD2. The V segment lost 6 bases and the J segment 4 bases; nucleotides outside the gene matches: 12. The CDR3 contains 15 residues. The germline gives CDR1 DFQATT, CDR2 SNEGSKA (reference sequence). CDR3 nucleotides: TGCAGTGCCACCAACGGCGGGAGGAGCGCAGATACGCAGTATTTT. It is translated as CSATNGGRSADTQYF.

This clonotype has at least ten counts. V usage is TRBV20-1 and J usage is TRBJ1-1; the D gene is possibly TRBD1 (5 bases). The ends were cut back, 0 bases at V and 4 bases at J, with 15 bases in the middle. The germline V gene has CDR1 DFQATT and CDR2 SNEGSKA (reference sequence). The length of the CDR3 is 15 residues. The CDR3 bases are TGCAGTGCTAGAGACATTTGGGGGGGTAGCACTGAAGCTTTCTTT. Residues: CSARDIWGGSTEAFF.

This clonotype was counted only a few times. The rearrangement uses TRBV2 and TRBJ2-2; D remains ambiguous. CDR3 length equals 15 residues. Germline V lookup: CDR1 SNHLY, CDR2 FYNNEI. Between the trimmed V and J ends, which lost 3 bases and 8 bases, there was a span of 16 bases. CDR3 nucleotides: TGTGCCAGCAGTGACGATACCTTGGGGTCAGGGGAGCTGTTTTTT. It encodes CASSDDTLGSGELFF.

This clonotype has a count of ten or more. J is TRBJ2-3 and V is TRBV10-3; D is ambiguous. V lost 0 bases, J lost 1 base, and 5 bases lay in between. The CDR3 extends over 14 amino acids. Germline V gives CDR1 ENHRY, CDR2 SYGVKD. CDR3: CAISESTGTDTQYF. In nucleotides, the CDR3 is TGTGCCATCAGTGAGTCGACCGGCACAGATACGCAGTATTTT.

This clonotype was seen a handful of times. The CDR3 bases are TGTGCCAGCAGCTCAAGAGGGGGCGAGTACGAGCAGTACTTC. Translating gives CASSSRGGEYEQYF. This chain uses TRBV11-2 with TRBJ2-7; 7 bases map to TRBD1. The CDR3 loop spans 14 amino acids. Germline-derived CDR1 and CDR2 are SGHAT and FQNNGV. The V gene end was trimmed by 4 bases and the J gene end by 4 bases; junction bases not matched to a gene: 7.

In its sample, this clonotype was seen many times. This chain joins TRBV20-1 and TRBJ2-7, with 9 bases fitting TRBD1. The CDR3 totals 12 residues. The germline V gene has CDR1 DFQATT and CDR2 SNEGSKA (reference sequence). Trimming cost V 5 bases and J 4 bases; bases outside gene matches: 3. The CDR3 protein is CSAAGTGYEQYF. The DNA for the CDR3 is TGCAGTGCTGCCGGGACAGGGTACGAGCAGTACTTC.

The chain couples TRBV2 to TRBJ2-3; D is perhaps TRBD2 (6 bases). The V end was cut by 2 bases, the J end by 3 bases, with 18 bases between. CDR3 length: 17 residues. The germline V gene encodes CDR1 SNHLY and CDR2 FYNNEI. The CDR3 DNA reads TGTGCCAGCAGTGAAATTACCCGTCGGGAGAGAACAGATACGCAGTATTTT. Its protein product is CASSEITRRERTDTQYF.